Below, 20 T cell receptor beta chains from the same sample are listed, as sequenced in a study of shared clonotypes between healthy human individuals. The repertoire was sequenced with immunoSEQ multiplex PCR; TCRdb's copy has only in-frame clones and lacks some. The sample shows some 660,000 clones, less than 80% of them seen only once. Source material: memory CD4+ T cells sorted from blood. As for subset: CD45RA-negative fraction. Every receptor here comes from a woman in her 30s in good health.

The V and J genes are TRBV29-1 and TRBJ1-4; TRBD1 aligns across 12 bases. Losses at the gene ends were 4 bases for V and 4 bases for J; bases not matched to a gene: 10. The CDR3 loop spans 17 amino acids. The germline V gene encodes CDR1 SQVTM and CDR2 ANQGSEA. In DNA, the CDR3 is TGCAGCGTTGCTCGCGGGACAGGGGGCCCCCTTAATGAAAAACTGTTTTTT. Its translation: CSVARGTGGPLNEKLFF.

CDR3 sequence (DNA): TGTGCCAGTAGGGCAGGGGGCCTCTATGGCTACACCTTC. Protein: CASRAGGLYGYTF. The J gene is TRBJ1-2, the V gene TRBV19; 8 bases fit TRBD1. Germline CDR1 reads LNHDA; CDR2 reads SQIVND (reference sequence). The CDR3 spans 13 residues. The V gene end was trimmed by 6 bases and the J gene end by 4 bases; junction bases not matched to a gene: 4.

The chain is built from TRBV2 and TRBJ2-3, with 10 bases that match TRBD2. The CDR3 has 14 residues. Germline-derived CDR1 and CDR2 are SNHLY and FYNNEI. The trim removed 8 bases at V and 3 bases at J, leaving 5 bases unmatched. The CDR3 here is CASCGTSVTDTQYF. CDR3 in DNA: TGTGCCAGCTGTGGGACTAGCGTGACAGATACGCAGTATTTT.

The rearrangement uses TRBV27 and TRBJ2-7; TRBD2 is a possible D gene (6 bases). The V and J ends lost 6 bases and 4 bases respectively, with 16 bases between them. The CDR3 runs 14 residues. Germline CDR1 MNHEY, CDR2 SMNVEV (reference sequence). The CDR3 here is CASRGGGSGYEQYF. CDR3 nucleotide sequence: TGTGCCAGCAGAGGTGGGGGGAGCGGGTACGAGCAGTACTTC.

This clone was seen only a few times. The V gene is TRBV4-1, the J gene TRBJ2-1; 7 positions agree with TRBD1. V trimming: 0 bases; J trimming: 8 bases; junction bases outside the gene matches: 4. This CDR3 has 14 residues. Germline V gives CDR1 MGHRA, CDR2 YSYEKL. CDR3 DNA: TGCGCCAGCAGCCAAGAGGACGGACAGGATGAGCAGTTCTTC. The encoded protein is CASSQEDGQDEQFF.

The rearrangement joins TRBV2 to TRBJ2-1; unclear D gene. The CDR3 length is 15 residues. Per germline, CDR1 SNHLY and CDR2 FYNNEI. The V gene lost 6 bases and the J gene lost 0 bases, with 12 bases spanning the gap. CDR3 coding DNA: TGTGCCAGCAGGGATACCCCAGGCTCCTACAATGAGCAGTTCTTC. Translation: CASRDTPGSYNEQFF.

CDR3 protein: CASSTDPSRGPDTQYF. CDR3 DNA: TGTGCCAGCAGTACAGATCCATCACGGGGTCCAGATACGCAGTATTTT. This sequence joins TRBV4-2 and TRBJ2-3, with a weak D call TRBD2 (5 bases). The CDR3 runs 16 residues. V was clipped by 6 bases and J by 4 bases, with 20 bases between them. Germline V gene lookup returns CDR1 LGHNA and CDR2 YNFKEQ.

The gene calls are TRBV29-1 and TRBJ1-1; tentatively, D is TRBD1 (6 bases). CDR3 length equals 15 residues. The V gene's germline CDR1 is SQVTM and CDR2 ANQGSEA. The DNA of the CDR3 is TGCAGTGTTCATGGGGCAGGGGCCATGAACACTGAAGCTTTCTTT. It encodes CSVHGAGAMNTEAFF. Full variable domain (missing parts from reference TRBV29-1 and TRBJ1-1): SAVISQKPSRDICQRGTSLTIQCQVDSQVTMMFWYRQQPGQSLTLIATANQGSEATYESGFVIDKFPISRPNLTFSTLTVSNMSPEDSSIYLCSVHGAGAMNTEAFFGQGTRLTVV.

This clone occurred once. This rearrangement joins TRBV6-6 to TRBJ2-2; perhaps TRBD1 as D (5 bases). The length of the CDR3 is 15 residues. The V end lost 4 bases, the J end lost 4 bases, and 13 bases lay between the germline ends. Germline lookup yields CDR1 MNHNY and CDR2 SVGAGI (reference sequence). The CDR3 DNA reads TGTGCCAGCAGTTTTGTAGAAGGGGTCACCGGGGAGCTGTTTTTT. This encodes CASSFVEGVTGELFF.

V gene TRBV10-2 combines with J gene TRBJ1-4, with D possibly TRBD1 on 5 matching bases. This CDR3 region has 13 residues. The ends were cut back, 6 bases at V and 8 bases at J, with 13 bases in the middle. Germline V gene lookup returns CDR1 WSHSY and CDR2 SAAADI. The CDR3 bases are TGCGCCAGCAGAGGGCAGGGAGGGGAAAAACTGTTTTTT. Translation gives CASRGQGGEKLFF.

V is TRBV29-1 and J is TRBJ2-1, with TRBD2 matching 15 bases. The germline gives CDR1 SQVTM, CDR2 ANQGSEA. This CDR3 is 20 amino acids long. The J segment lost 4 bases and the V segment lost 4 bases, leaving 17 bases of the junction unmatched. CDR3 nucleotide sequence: TGCAGCGTTGGGGCTCAGGGACTAGCGGGAGGTGACCTTAGATACAATGAGCAGTTCTTC. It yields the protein CSVGAQGLAGGDLRYNEQFF.

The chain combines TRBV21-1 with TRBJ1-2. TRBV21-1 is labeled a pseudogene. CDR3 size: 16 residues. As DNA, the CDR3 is TGTGCCAGCAGCGCCCTCGGGTTTCCTAGGGACTATGGCTACACCTTC. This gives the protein CASSALGFPRDYGYTF.

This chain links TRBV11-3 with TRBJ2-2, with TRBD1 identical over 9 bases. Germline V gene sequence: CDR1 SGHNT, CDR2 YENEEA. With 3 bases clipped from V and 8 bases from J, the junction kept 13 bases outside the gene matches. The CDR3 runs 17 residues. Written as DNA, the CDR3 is TGTGCCAGCAGCTTGGGAGTGGCACAGGGGGCGCAGGGGGAGCTGTTTTTT. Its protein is CASSLGVAQGAQGELFF. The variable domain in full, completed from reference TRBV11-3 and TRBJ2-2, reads EAGVVQSPRYKIIEKKQPVAFWCNPISGHNTLYWYLQNLGQGPELLIRYENEEAVDDSQLPKDRFSAERLKGVDSTLKIQPAELGDSAVYLCASSLGVAQGAQGELFFGEGSRLTVL.

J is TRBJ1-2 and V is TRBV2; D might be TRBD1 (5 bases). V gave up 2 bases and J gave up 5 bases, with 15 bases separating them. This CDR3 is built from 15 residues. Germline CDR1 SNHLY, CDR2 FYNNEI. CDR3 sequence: CASSESPREWYGYTF. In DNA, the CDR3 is TGTGCCAGCAGTGAATCGCCCAGGGAATGGTATGGCTACACCTTC.

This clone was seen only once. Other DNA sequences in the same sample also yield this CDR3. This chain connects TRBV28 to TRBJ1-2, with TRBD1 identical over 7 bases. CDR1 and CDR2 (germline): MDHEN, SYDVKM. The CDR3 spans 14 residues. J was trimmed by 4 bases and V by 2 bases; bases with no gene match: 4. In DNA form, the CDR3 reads TGTGCCAGCAGTTTAGGAGGGGGCGCCTATGGCTACACCTTC. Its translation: CASSLGGGAYGYTF.

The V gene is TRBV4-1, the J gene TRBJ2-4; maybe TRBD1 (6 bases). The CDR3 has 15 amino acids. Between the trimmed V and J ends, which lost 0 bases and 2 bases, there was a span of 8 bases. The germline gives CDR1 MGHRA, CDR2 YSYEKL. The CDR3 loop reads CASSQDRGTKNIQYF. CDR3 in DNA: TGCGCCAGCAGCCAAGATAGGGGGACCAAAAACATTCAGTACTTC.

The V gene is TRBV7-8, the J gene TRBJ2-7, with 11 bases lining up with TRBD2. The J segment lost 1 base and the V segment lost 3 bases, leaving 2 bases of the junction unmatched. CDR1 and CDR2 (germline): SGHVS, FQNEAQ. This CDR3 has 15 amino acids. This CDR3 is CASSFSGGASYEQYF. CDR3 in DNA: TGTGCCAGCAGCTTTAGCGGGGGGGCTTCCTACGAGCAGTACTTC.

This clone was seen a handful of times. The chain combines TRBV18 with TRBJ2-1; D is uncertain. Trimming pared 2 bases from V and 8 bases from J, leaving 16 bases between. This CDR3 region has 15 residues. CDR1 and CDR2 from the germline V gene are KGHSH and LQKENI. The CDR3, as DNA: TGTGCCAGCTCACCAGTGTCCGTCAAGACATATGAGCAGTTCTTC. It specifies CASSPVSVKTYEQFF.

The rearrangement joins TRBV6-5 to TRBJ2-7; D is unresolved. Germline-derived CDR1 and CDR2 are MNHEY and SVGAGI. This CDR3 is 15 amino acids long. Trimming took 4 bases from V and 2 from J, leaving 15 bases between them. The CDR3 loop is CASSSSKEPPYEQYF. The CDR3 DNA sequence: TGTGCCAGCAGTTCTTCTAAGGAGCCCCCCTACGAGCAGTACTTC.

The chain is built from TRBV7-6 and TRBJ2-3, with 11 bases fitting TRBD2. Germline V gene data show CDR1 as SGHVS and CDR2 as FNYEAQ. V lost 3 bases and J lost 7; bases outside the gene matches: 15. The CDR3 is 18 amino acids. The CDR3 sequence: CASSLLAGGQKDLHTQYF. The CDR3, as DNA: TGTGCCAGCAGCTTGCTAGCGGGAGGCCAAAAAGACCTCCATACGCAGTATTTT.